Each of the 19 T cell receptor beta chains below was sequenced from the same sample in a study of control samples from healthy donors and cancer patients. The table came from immunoSEQ multiplex PCR; TCRdb's copy has only in-frame clones and leaves some out. The top ten hold around 2.5% of the sample, which has 95,000 to 130,000 clones, 88% seen once. The sequencing input was blood. These receptors came from a woman between 65 and 79 years old in good health.

V and J are TRBV25-1 and TRBJ2-5, with 8 nucleotides matching TRBD1. Germline V gene sequence: CDR1 MGHDK, CDR2 SYGVNS. This CDR3 has 16 residues. V shed 7 bases, J shed 4 bases, and the junction held 14 bases outside the gene matches. The CDR3 here is CASTPTIGQGGETQYF. CDR3 nucleotides: TGTGCCAGCACCCCTACAATAGGACAGGGAGGAGAGACCCAGTACTTC.

The chain carries TRBV5-8 and TRBJ1-2, with 8 bases identical to TRBD1. The CDR3 has 13 residues. Germline V gene lookup returns CDR1 SGHTS and CDR2 YDEGEE. Unmatched junction bases numbered 4, after V lost 4 bases and J lost 5 bases. The CDR3 protein is CASSRTGLYGYTF. CDR3 sequence (DNA): TGTGCCAGCAGCAGGACAGGGTTGTATGGCTACACCTTC.

This rearrangement joins TRBV24-1 to TRBJ2-3; D gene uncertain. Germline V gene data show CDR1 as KGHDR and CDR2 as SFDVKD. The CDR3 sequence is 17 residues long. V lost 3 bases and J 2 bases, leaving 17 bases between the germline ends. CDR3 nucleotide sequence: TGTGCCACCAGTGATCCCCGAGAGGTGCAAACCACAGATACGCAGTATTTT. The encoded protein is CATSDPREVQTTDTQYF.

The chain has TRBV6-1 and TRBJ1-2, with D perhaps matching TRBD1 (5 bases). Trimming removed 0 bases at V and 5 bases at J, with 16 bases between. Per the germline V gene, CDR1 is MNHNS and CDR2 is SASEGT. There are 16 residues in the CDR3. CDR3 loop: CASSEAGAGSGYGYTF. In DNA, the CDR3 is TGTGCCAGCAGTGAAGCTGGGGCAGGAAGCGGGTATGGCTACACCTTC.

V usage is TRBV9 and J usage is TRBJ1-3, with D possibly being TRBD1 (5 bases). Germline CDR1 reads SGDLS; CDR2 reads YYNGEE. The germline V and J ends were trimmed by 3 bases and 0 bases, with 19 bases remaining between them. This CDR3 comprises 18 residues. CDR3 in amino acids: CASSAYSGRGVSGNTIYF. For the CDR3, the DNA is TGTGCCAGCAGCGCATACTCGGGACGGGGGGTCTCTGGAAACACCATATATTTT.

This chain joins TRBV4-1 and TRBJ1-4; 7 nucleotides match TRBD1. Looked up from germline, CDR1 is MGHRA and CDR2 is YSYEKL. V was pared by 4 bases and J by 8 bases, with 16 bases of the junction left unmatched. CDR3 length: 17 amino acids. The CDR3 sequence: CASSPTAIGQAREKLFF. The CDR3 bases are TGCGCCAGCAGCCCAACCGCTATTGGACAGGCTCGGGAAAAACTGTTTTTT.

V usage is TRBV7-2 and J usage is TRBJ2-2; no clear D. The germline gives CDR1 SGHTA, CDR2 FQGNSA. V lost 2 bases to trimming and J lost 1 base, with 5 bases between them. The CDR3 sequence is 14 residues long. CDR3 residues: CASSLTVNTGELFF. DNA of the CDR3: TGTGCCAGCAGCTTAACGGTGAACACCGGGGAGCTGTTTTTT.

This clone was seen a few times. The CDR3 coding sequence is TGTGCCAGCAGCCAAGCTCCATCCGGAAACACCATATATTTT. Translated, it gives CASSQAPSGNTIYF. The chain links TRBV4-2 to TRBJ1-3; D not certain. V was clipped by 1 base and J by 4 bases, with 8 bases between them. CDR3 size: 14 residues. The germline V gene has CDR1 LGHNA and CDR2 YNFKEQ.

Regarding this clone: This sample also contains other DNA sequences that code for the same CDR3. This chain links TRBV12-3 or TRBV12-4 with TRBJ2-7; no clear D gene. V was trimmed by 5 bases and J by 2 bases, leaving 10 bases between them. The CDR3 covers 13 residues. CDR3 in DNA: TGTGCCAGCAGTCGGACGGTCACCTACGAGCAGTACTTC. As protein: CASSRTVTYEQYF.

This clone came up once. The chain recombines TRBV7-2 with TRBJ2-7, with 8 bases matching TRBD2. There are 14 residues in the CDR3. CDR1 and CDR2 from the germline V gene are SGHTA and FQGNSA. V dropped 2 bases and J dropped 5; count of bases not matched to a gene: 5. CDR3 coding DNA: TGTGCCAGCAGCTTACCCGGGGGGGCCAACGAGCAGTACTTC. Encoded protein: CASSLPGGANEQYF. The full variable domain, in which reference TRBV7-2 and TRBJ2-7 provide the parts outside the CDR3, is GAGVSQSPSNKVTEKGKDVELRCDPISGHTALYWYRQSLGQGLEFLIYFQGNSAPDKSGLPSDRFSAERTGGSVSTLTIQRTQQEDSAVYLCASSLPGGANEQYFGPGTRLTVT.

The chain combines TRBV18 with TRBJ1-1, with D hard to call. Germline V lookup: CDR1 KGHSH, CDR2 LQKENI. CDR3 length: 16 residues. Trimming removed 0 bases from V and 0 bases from J, with 11 bases in between. DNA for the CDR3: TGTGCCAGCTCACCACCCTTCGCCCAGTTGAACACTGAAGCTTTCTTT. Protein product: CASSPPFAQLNTEAFF.

The rearrangement joins TRBV7-2 to TRBJ1-5; a possible D gene is TRBD1 (5 bases). Germline V gives CDR1 SGHTA, CDR2 FQGNSA. The CDR3 sequence is 13 residues long. Trimming took off 0 bases at V and 11 bases at J, with 11 bases between the two ends. The CDR3 region has the DNA TGTGCCAGCAGCTTAGCGGGGGTTGAGGCCCAGCATTTT. Amino acids: CASSLAGVEAQHF.

The chain couples TRBV4-2 to TRBJ2-7; maybe TRBD2 (6 bases). CDR1 is LGHNA, CDR2 YNFKEQ, per germline. Trimming left V 1 base short and J 4 bases short, with 8 bases between. This CDR3 has 13 amino acids. The CDR3 here is CASSQGGLYEQYF. As DNA, the CDR3 is TGTGCCAGCAGCCAAGGGGGACTGTACGAGCAGTACTTC.

The chain uses TRBV10-2 and TRBJ2-7, with 11 bases that match TRBD2. Germline-derived CDR1 and CDR2 are WSHSY and SAAADI. Unmatched junction bases numbered 2, after V lost 3 bases and J lost 1 base. The CDR3 sequence is 15 residues long. CDR3 sequence: CASSDPSGGSYEQYF. In DNA, the CDR3 is TGCGCCAGCAGTGATCCTAGCGGGGGGTCCTACGAGCAGTACTTC.

The V call is TRBV2, the J call TRBJ2-2; D unresolved. The CDR3 spans 11 residues. V was clipped by 6 bases and J by 4 bases, with 3 bases between them. CDR1 SNHLY and CDR2 FYNNEI come from the germline V gene. DNA of the CDR3: TGTGCCAGCAGGGTCACCGGGGAGCTGTTTTTT. Its translation: CASRVTGELFF.

This clone was counted once. V gene TRBV14 combines with J gene TRBJ2-1, with TRBD2 matching 13 bases. J was trimmed by 6 bases and V by 1 base; bases with no gene match: 3. The CDR3 has 16 amino acids. The germline V gene has CDR1 SGHDN and CDR2 FVKESK. The CDR3 nucleotides read TGTGCCAGCAGCCAAGCGGGACTAGCGGGGTCCAATGAGCAGTTCTTC. It is translated as CASSQAGLAGSNEQFF.

This chain connects TRBV7-8 to TRBJ1-5, with D possibly TRBD1 on 5 matching bases. CDR1 is SGHVS and CDR2 is FQNEAQ in the germline V gene. Trimming shortened V by 5 bases and J by 7 bases, and 15 bases separated the two germline ends. This CDR3 spans 14 amino acids. CDR3 residues: CASSRAGTGQPQHF. CDR3 nucleotides: TGTGCCAGCAGCAGGGCAGGGACGGGGCAGCCCCAGCATTTT. The full variable domain, its missing parts supplied by reference TRBV7-8 and TRBJ1-5, is GAGVSQSPRYKVAKRGQDVALRCDPISGHVSLFWYQQALGQGPEFLTYFQNEAQLDKSGLPSDRFFAERPEGSVSTLKIQRTQQEDSAVYLCASSRAGTGQPQHFGDGTRLSIL.

The V call is TRBV5-1, the J call TRBJ2-1, with no clear D. The CDR3 extends over 13 amino acids. Trimming removed 0 bases at V and 7 bases at J, with 8 bases between. Germline V gene lookup returns CDR1 SGHRS and CDR2 YFSETQ. CDR3 sequence reads: CASSLDRGNEQFF. The CDR3, as DNA: TGCGCCAGCAGCTTGGACCGTGGGAATGAGCAGTTCTTC. Combining the CDR3 with reference TRBV5-1 and TRBJ2-1 gives the whole variable domain KAGVTQTPRYLIKTRGQQVTLSCSPISGHRSVSWYQQTPGQGLQFLFEYFSETQRNKGNFPGRFSGRQFSNSRSEMNVSTLELGDSALYLCASSLDRGNEQFFGPGTRLTVL.

This rearrangement joins TRBV6-2 or TRBV6-3 to TRBJ1-1; D may be TRBD1 (5 bases). The CDR3 has 14 amino acids. Germline CDR1 is MNHEY and CDR2 is SVGEGT. Between the trimmed V and J ends, which lost 2 bases and 1 base, there was a span of 8 bases. CDR3 region: CASSYGHQNTEAFF. The CDR3 region has the DNA TGTGCCAGCAGTTACGGACATCAGAACACTGAAGCTTTCTTT.